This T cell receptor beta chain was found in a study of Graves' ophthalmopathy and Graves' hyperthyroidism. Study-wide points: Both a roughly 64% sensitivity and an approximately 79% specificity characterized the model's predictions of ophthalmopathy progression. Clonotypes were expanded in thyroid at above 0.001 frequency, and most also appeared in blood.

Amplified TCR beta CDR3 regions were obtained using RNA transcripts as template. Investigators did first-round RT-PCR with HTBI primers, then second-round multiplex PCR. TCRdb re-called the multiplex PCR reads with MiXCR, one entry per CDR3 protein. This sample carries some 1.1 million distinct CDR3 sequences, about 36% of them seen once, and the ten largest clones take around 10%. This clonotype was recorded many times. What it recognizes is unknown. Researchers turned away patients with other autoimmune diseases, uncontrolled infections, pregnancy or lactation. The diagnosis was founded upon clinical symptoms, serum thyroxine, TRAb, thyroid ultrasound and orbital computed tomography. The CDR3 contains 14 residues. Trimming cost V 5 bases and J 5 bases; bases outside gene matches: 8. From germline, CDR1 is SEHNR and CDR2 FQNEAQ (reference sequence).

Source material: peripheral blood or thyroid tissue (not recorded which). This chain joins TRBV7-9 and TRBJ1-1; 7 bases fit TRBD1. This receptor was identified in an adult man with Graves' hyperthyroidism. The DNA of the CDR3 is TGTGCCAGCAGCCCGACAGGGAGTGGGACTGAAGCTTTCTTT. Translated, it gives CASSPTGSGTEAFF.